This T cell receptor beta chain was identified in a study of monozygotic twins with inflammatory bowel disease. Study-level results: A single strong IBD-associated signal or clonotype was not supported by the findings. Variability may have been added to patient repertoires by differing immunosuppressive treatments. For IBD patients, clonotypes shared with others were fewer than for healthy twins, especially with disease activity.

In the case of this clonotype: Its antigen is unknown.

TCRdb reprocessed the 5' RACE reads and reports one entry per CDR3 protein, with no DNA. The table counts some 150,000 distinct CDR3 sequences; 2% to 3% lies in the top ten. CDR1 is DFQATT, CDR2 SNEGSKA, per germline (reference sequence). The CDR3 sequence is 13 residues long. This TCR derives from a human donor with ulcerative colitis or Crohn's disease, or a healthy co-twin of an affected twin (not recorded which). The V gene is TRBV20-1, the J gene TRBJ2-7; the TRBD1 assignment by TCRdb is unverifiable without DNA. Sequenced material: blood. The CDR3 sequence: CSARFGNEYEQYF.